The 7 T cell receptor beta chains presented below share a single source sample, sequenced in a study of Graves' ophthalmopathy and Graves' hyperthyroidism. Amplification of TCR beta CDR3 regions used RNA transcripts. The first round was an RT-PCR with HTBI primers, and the second round was a multiplex PCR. A single record per CDR3 protein comes from TCRdb applying MiXCR to the multiplex PCR reads. This sample has around 520,000 distinct CDR3 sequences, with 35% to 40% found just once. What was sequenced was peripheral blood or thyroid tissue (not recorded which). These receptors originate from an adult man with Graves' hyperthyroidism.

This clonotype was observed a handful of times. The chain carries TRBV2 and TRBJ2-3; TRBD2 aligns across 7 bases. There are 15 residues in the CDR3. CDR1 is SNHLY, CDR2 FYNNEI, per germline. Trimming cost V 3 bases and J 1 base; bases outside gene matches: 4. The CDR3 loop reads CASSDTGGGTDTQYF. The CDR3 DNA follows: TGTGCCAGCAGTGACACGGGGGGAGGCACAGATACGCAGTATTTT.

This clonotype was seen ten or more times. The chain uses TRBV12-3 or TRBV12-4 and TRBJ1-4, with D maybe TRBD1 (5 bases). V gave up 8 bases and J gave up 7 bases, with 14 bases separating them. The CDR3 length is 13 residues. The CDR3 protein is CASRGGIGEKLFF. The CDR3 bases are TGTGCCAGCCGGGGGGGGATCGGTGAAAAACTGTTTTTT.

This clonotype was counted many times. This sequence joins TRBV7-8 and TRBJ2-2; 9 bases agree with TRBD1. This CDR3 contains 15 residues. V shed 10 bases, J shed 4 bases, and the junction held 10 bases outside the gene matches. Germline values: CDR1 SGHVS, CDR2 FQNEAQ. The CDR3 DNA is TGTGCCACCATCCGCAGGACAGGGGTCACCGGGGAGCTGTTTTTT. This translates into CATIRRTGVTGELFF. Full variable domain (missing parts from reference TRBV7-8 and TRBJ2-2): GAGVSQSPRYKVAKRGQDVALRCDPISGHVSLFWYQQALGQGPEFLTYFQNEAQLDKSGLPSDRFFAERPEGSVSTLKIQRTQQEDSAVYLCATIRRTGVTGELFFGEGSRLTVL.

The rearrangement joins TRBV7-9 to TRBJ2-5; D is undetermined. Germline loops: CDR1 SEHNR, CDR2 FQNEAQ (reference sequence). The CDR3 length is 14 residues. V was clipped by 5 bases and J by 2 bases, with 12 bases between them. DNA of the CDR3: TGTGCCAGCAGCCCCGCCCGGAATCAAGAGACCCAGTACTTC. Translating it yields CASSPARNQETQYF.

As concerns this clonotype: Germline is not matched at one junction end, which may reflect a read error. V usage is TRBV10-2 and J usage is TRBJ1-6, with D unclear. This CDR3 contains 15 residues. The germline gives CDR1 WSHSY, CDR2 SAAADI. The CDR3 spells CASSPQELYNSPLHF. CDR3 in DNA: TGTGCCAGCAGCCCCCAGGAGCTCTATAATTCACCCCTCCACTTT.

The chain employs TRBV24-1 and TRBJ2-2; TRBD2 might be the D (6 bases). Trimming left V 4 bases short and J 6 bases short, with 17 bases between. The germline gives CDR1 KGHDR, CDR2 SFDVKD. CDR3 size: 16 residues. The CDR3 spells CATSEPSGGIAGELFF. The DNA for the CDR3 is TGTGCCACCAGTGAACCCTCCGGGGGAATTGCCGGGGAGCTGTTTTTT.

On this clonotype: This may be a read error: a much more frequent sequence differs by one nucleotide. This is likely a read error, given that the CDR3 carries no conserved phenylalanine or tryptophan at its end. V gene TRBV7-3 combines with J gene TRBJ1-6; 9 bases line up with TRBD1. The junction had 9 bases not matched to a gene; V was cut back by 5 bases and J by 10 bases. Germline assignment: CDR1 SGHTA and CDR2 FQGTGA. The CDR3 length is 15 residues. In nucleotides, the CDR3 is TGTGCCAGCAGCCTCAACAGGGGGCAACAATCACCCCTCCACTCT. Encoded protein: CASSLNRGQQSPLHS.